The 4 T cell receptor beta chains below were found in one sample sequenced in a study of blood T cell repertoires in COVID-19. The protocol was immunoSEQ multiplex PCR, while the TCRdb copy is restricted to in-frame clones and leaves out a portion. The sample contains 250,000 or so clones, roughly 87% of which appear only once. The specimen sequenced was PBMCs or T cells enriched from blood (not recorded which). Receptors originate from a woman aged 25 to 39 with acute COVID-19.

This CDR3 reads CASTLGTHYGYTF. The CDR3 nucleotides read TGTGCCAGCACCCTTGGGACACACTATGGCTACACCTTC. J is TRBJ1-2 and V is TRBV12-3 or TRBV12-4, with D perhaps matching TRBD1 (6 bases). Trimming took 7 bases from V and 3 from J, leaving 12 bases between them. This CDR3 spans 13 amino acids.

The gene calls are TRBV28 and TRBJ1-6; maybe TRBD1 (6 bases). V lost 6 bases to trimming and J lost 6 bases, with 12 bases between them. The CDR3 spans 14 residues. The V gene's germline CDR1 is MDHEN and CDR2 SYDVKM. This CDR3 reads CASSLQGFNSPLHF. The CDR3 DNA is TGTGCCAGCAGCCTACAGGGTTTTAATTCACCCCTCCACTTT.

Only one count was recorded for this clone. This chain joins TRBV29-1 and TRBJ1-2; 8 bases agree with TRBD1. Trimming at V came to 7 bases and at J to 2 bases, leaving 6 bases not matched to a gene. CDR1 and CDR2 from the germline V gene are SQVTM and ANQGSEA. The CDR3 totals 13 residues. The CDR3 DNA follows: TGCAGCGCCCAGACAGGGGAAAACTATGGCTACACCTTC. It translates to CSAQTGENYGYTF.

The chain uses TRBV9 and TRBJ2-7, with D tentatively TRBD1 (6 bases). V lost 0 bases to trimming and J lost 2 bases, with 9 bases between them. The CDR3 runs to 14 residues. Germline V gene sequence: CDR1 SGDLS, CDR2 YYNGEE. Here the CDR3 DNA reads TGTGCCAGCAGCGTAGAGGGGACACCCTACGAGCAGTACTTC. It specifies CASSVEGTPYEQYF.